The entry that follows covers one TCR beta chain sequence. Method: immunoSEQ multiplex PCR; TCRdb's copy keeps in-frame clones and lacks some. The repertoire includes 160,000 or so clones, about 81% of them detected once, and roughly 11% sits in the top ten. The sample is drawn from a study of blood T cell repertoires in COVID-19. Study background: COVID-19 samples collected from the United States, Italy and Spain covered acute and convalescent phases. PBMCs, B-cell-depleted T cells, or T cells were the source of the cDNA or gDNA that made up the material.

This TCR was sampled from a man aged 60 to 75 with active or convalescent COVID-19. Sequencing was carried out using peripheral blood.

The CDR3: CASSEASGSTYEQYF. The CDR3 nucleotides read TGTGCCAGCAGTGAAGCTAGCGGGAGTACCTACGAGCAGTACTTC. The rearrangement links TRBV6-1 to TRBJ2-7; 9 nucleotides agree with TRBD2. Trimming at V came to 0 bases and at J to 2 bases, leaving 2 bases not matched to a gene. From germline, CDR1 is MNHNS and CDR2 SASEGT. The CDR3 loop spans 15 amino acids.